This is a list of T cell receptor beta chains from one sample in a study of beta chain features in type 1 diabetes. The assay was immunoSEQ multiplex PCR, and TCRdb's table has in-frame clones only and misses some. There are about 900,000 clones in the sample; around a sixth occur only once, and about 0.02% lies in the top ten. Specimen: naive CD4+ T cells from blood. Every receptor here comes from a woman between 18 and 29 years old in good health. The CDR3 runs from the conserved cysteine through the conserved F or W. D genes are given only for firm matches. Clone size is stated in some rows and not others, as once, few, many or a class when expanded.

D: TRBD1; V: TRBV15; J: TRBJ2-1; size: .; CDR3: CATSRGDRGPYNEQFF; DNA: TGTGCCACCAGCAGGGGGGACAGGGGACCCTACAATGAGCAGTTCTTC
D: TRBD2; V: TRBV5-5; J: TRBJ2-3; size: .; CDR3: CASSLGTSGTVGTDTQYF; DNA: TGCGCCAGCAGCCTCGGGACTAGCGGAACTGTGGGCACAGATACGCAGTATTTT
D: .; V: TRBV5-4; J: TRBJ1-2; size: .; CDR3: CASSFGGFRPPANYGYTF; DNA: TGTGCCAGCAGCTTTGGGGGCTTTCGCCCCCCAGCTAACTATGGCTACACCTTC
D: TRBD2; V: TRBV9; J: TRBJ2-3; size: .; CDR3: CASSPGLAGTDTQYF; DNA: TGTGCCAGCAGCCCAGGACTAGCGGGCACAGATACGCAGTATTTT
D: TRBD1; V: TRBV4-3; J: TRBJ1-5; size: .; CDR3: CASSQEVGGWQPQHF; DNA: TGCGCCAGCAGCCAGGAAGTAGGGGGCTGGCAGCCCCAGCATTTT
D: .; V: TRBV2; J: TRBJ2-2; size: few; CDR3: CASSSLPWELFF; DNA: TGTGCCAGCAGTTCACTCCCTTGGGAGCTGTTTTTT
D: .; V: TRBV5-8; J: TRBJ1-2; size: few; CDR3: CASSTGPLPSYGYTF; DNA: TGTGCCAGCAGCACGGGACCCCTCCCGAGCTATGGCTACACCTTC
D: TRBD1; V: TRBV27; J: TRBJ1-2; size: few; CDR3: CASSYKTDRVYGYTF; DNA: TGTGCCAGCAGTTACAAAACGGACAGGGTCTATGGCTACACCTTC
D: .; V: TRBV9; J: TRBJ2-2; size: .; CDR3: CASSVVAQTGELFF; DNA: TGTGCCAGCAGCGTAGTAGCCCAAACCGGGGAGCTGTTTTTT
D: TRBD2; V: TRBV10-3; J: TRBJ2-7; size: few; CDR3: CAIRTSGSDEQYF; DNA: TGTGCCATCCGGACTAGCGGGAGCGACGAGCAGTACTTC
D: .; V: TRBV5-4; J: TRBJ2-2; size: .; CDR3: CASSFVGSPRLFF; DNA: TGTGCCAGCAGCTTCGTCGGTAGCCCACGGCTGTTTTTT
D: .; V: TRBV28; J: TRBJ2-3; size: few; CDR3: CASSDRASSTDTQYF; DNA: TGTGCCAGCAGTGACCGGGCATCTAGCACAGATACGCAGTATTTT
D: .; V: TRBV6-5; J: TRBJ1-4; size: .; CDR3: CASRSGEKLFF; DNA: TGTGCCAGCAGATCCGGGGAAAAACTGTTTTTT
D: .; V: TRBV18; J: TRBJ2-5; size: few; CDR3: CASSLKETQYF; DNA: TGTGCCAGCTCGCTAAAAGAGACCCAGTACTTC
D: TRBD1; V: TRBV28; J: TRBJ2-7; size: .; CDR3: CASSYPGQGYEQYF; DNA: TGTGCCAGCAGCTACCCGGGACAGGGCTACGAGCAGTACTTC
D: TRBD2; V: TRBV15; J: TRBJ2-3; size: few; CDR3: CATSRGSGSTDTQYF; DNA: TGTGCCACCAGCAGAGGTAGCGGGAGCACAGATACGCAGTATTTT
D: TRBD1; V: TRBV5-1; J: TRBJ1-5; size: .; CDR3: CASSPEQGEQPQHF; DNA: TGCGCCAGCAGCCCCGAACAGGGGGAACAGCCCCAGCATTTT
D: .; V: TRBV7-8; J: TRBJ2-6; size: few; CDR3: CASSSQSGANVLTF; DNA: TGTGCCAGCAGCTCTCAGTCTGGGGCCAACGTCCTGACTTTC
D: .; V: TRBV9; J: TRBJ1-5; size: few; CDR3: CASSVEGSNQPQHF; DNA: TGTGCCAGCAGCGTAGAAGGGTCAAATCAGCCCCAGCATTTT
D: .; V: TRBV6-5; J: TRBJ1-2; size: few; CDR3: CASSHRLDYGYTF; DNA: TGTGCCAGCAGTCATAGGTTGGACTATGGCTACACCTTC
D: .; V: TRBV5-1; J: TRBJ2-5; size: .; CDR3: CASSLAGAETQYF; DNA: TGCGCCAGCAGCTTGGCGGGGGCGGAGACCCAGTACTTC
D: .; V: TRBV18; J: TRBJ2-3; size: few; CDR3: CASSPSVADTQYF; DNA: TGTGCCAGCTCGCCTAGCGTCGCAGATACGCAGTATTTT
D: .; V: TRBV4-2; J: TRBJ2-1; size: few; CDR3: CASSQRAYQGMVGDEQFF; DNA: TGTGCCAGCAGCCAGAGGGCATATCAGGGAATGGTGGGTGATGAGCAGTTCTTC
D: .; V: TRBV7-3; J: TRBJ2-7; size: .; CDR3: CASSPSGEYEQYF; DNA: TGTGCCAGCAGCCCAAGCGGAGAATACGAGCAGTACTTC
D: TRBD1; V: TRBV7-2; J: TRBJ1-4; size: .; CDR3: CASSFAGGKLFF; DNA: TGTGCCAGCAGCTTCGCAGGGGGAAAACTGTTTTTT
D: .; V: TRBV2; J: TRBJ2-3; size: few; CDR3: CASTRRADTQYF; DNA: TGTGCCAGCACCCGGCGCGCAGATACGCAGTATTTT
D: TRBD2; V: TRBV9; J: TRBJ2-2; size: few; CDR3: CASSVGGGSGPGELFF; DNA: TGTGCCAGCAGCGTAGGAGGCGGGAGTGGGCCCGGGGAGCTGTTTTTT
D: .; V: TRBV4-1; J: TRBJ1-4; size: few; CDR3: CASRRGGGPANEKLFF; DNA: TGCGCCAGCAGACGTGGAGGGGGTCCAGCTAATGAAAAACTGTTTTTT
D: TRBD2; V: TRBV19; J: TRBJ2-2; size: .; CDR3: CASSKAGGWSGELFF; DNA: TGTGCCAGTAGTAAGGCGGGAGGGTGGTCCGGGGAGCTGTTTTTT
D: TRBD1; V: TRBV19; J: TRBJ1-1; size: .; CDR3: CASSTGTGIYTEAFF; DNA: TGTGCCAGTAGTACCGGGACAGGGATATATACTGAAGCTTTCTTT
D: TRBD2; V: TRBV28; J: TRBJ2-3; size: .; CDR3: CASSLGRVGTAGYF; DNA: TGTGCCAGCAGTTTAGGGAGGGTTGGGACTGCGGGATATTTT